This T cell receptor (beta chain) is from a study of shared clonotypes between healthy human individuals. The CDR3 runs 16 residues. CDR1 SSHAT and CDR2 FNYEAQ come from the germline V gene (reference sequence). The ends lost 5 bases at V and 5 bases at J; junction bases unmatched: 11. Original processing notes: Junction-only sequences without quality scores were provided by ImmunoSEQ, so filtering was different. Using immunoSEQ multiplex PCR, the repertoire was profiled, and TCRdb retains in-frame clones only, with some absent. That table gives V, J and clone size, and the DNA gave D and trimming. Among roughly 2,500,000 clones listed, roughly 93% were seen once.

Sequencing was done on a sample of naive CD4+ T cells from PBMCs. The sample's subset: CD45RA+ positively selected. This clonotype originated in a man aged 18-30 years in good health. Some clones in this sample may be carry-over from other donors' samples. This chain links TRBV7-7 with TRBJ2-2, with 7 bases that match TRBD2. In nucleotides, the CDR3 is TGTGCCAGCAGCCGCGGTGGCGGGAGTAGTACCGGGGAGCTGTTTTTT. Residues: CASSRGGGSSTGELFF.